The sample holds many counts of the clone carrying this T cell receptor beta chain. Its antigen is undetermined. As it was prepared, the TCRbeta library received unique molecular identifiers. TCRdb processed the PCR reads anew with MiXCR; each CDR3 protein has one entry. The table includes 250,000 to 300,000 distinct CDR3 sequences, about 9.5% detected once. The data were taken from a study of T-cell reconstitution after alpha-beta-depleted transplantation in children. Germline V gives CDR1 MNHEY, CDR2 SMNVEV (reference sequence). V dropped 4 bases and J dropped 4 bases, with 17 bases sitting between them. CDR3 length equals 16 residues. General observations from the study: Surviving recipient cells, namely T cells and thymic progenitors, were the source of high day-60 TCRbeta diversity in some patients. Reports say that about two months after transplant, the alpha-beta T cells came out of several hundred graft clones that had expanded. Most T-cell counts and diversity one year after the transplant came from T cells that were newly produced.

The input for sequencing was PBMCs, taken before TCRalphabeta/CD19-depleted stem cell transplant. The V call is TRBV27, the J call TRBJ2-1, with D possibly TRBD2 on 6 matching bases. This TCR derives from a boy under two years old with acute myeloid leukemia, due to receive a stem cell transplant. The CDR3 is CASSWLGGNSYNEQFF. The DNA of the CDR3 is TGTGCCAGCAGTTGGCTCGGGGGTAATTCTTACAATGAGCAGTTCTTC.